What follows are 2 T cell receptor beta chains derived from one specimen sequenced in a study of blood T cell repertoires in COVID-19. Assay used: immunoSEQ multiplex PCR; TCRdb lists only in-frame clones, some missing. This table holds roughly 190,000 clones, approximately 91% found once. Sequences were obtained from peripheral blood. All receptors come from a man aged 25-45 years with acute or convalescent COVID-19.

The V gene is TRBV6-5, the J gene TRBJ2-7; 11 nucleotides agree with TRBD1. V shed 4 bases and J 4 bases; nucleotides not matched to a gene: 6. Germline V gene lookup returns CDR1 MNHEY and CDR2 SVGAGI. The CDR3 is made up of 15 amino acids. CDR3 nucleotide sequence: TGTGCCAGCAGTTGGCCCGGGACAGGGGGGTACGAGCAGTACTTC. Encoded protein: CASSWPGTGGYEQYF.

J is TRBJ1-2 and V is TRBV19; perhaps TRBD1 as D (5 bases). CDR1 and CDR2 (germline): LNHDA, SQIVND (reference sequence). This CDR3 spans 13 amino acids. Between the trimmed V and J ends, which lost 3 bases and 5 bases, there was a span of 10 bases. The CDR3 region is CASSMGGIYGYTF. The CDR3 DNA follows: TGTGCCAGTAGTATGGGGGGTATTTATGGCTACACCTTC. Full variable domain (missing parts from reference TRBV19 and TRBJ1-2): DGGITQSPKYLFRKEGQNVTLSCEQNLNHDAMYWYRQDPGQGLRLIYYSQIVNDFQKGDIAEGYSVSREKKESFPLTVTSAQKNPTAFYLCASSMGGIYGYTFGSGTRLTVV.